The rows below give T cell receptor beta chains drawn from one sample of a study of T cells expressing NK-cell markers. TCRdb re-called the 5' RACE reads; every CDR3 protein appears as one record, without DNA. This sample carries under 500,000 distinct CDR3 sequences, with approximately 7% going to the ten biggest clones. The sequenced sample consisted of blood T cells: a sorted CD56 or NKG2C T cell subset, CD4+ or CD8+ T cells, or bulk PBMC T cells (not recorded which). Receptor source: a woman aged 18 to 75 in good health. CDR3s include the opening cysteine and the closing phenylalanine or tryptophan. The order of the fields is J gene, V gene, CDR3 protein.

TRBJ2-4,TRBV5-6,CASSGGGPLAKNIQYF
TRBJ2-3,TRBV5-1,CASSRQGGDTQYF
TRBJ1-2,TRBV12-3/TRBV12-4,CASSLNRGYTF
TRBJ1-1,TRBV14,CASSQEWNTEAFF
TRBJ1-2,TRBV11-2,CASSLVGNYGYTF
TRBJ2-2,TRBV25-1,CASAGGRDRGPTNTGELFF
TRBJ2-7,TRBV7-2,CASSLGLATLGEQYF
TRBJ1-1,TRBV29-1,CSGGRWDEAFF
TRBJ2-5,TRBV20-1,CSARDTGSQETQYF
TRBJ2-5,TRBV20-1,CSASGQEETQYF
TRBJ2-2,TRBV10-2,CASEPNTGELFF
TRBJ2-5,TRBV7-2,CASRSSPTSRETQYF
TRBJ2-3,TRBV20-1,CSALAGGPVTDTQYF
TRBJ2-1,TRBV29-1,CSVRGTGGAGNEQFF
TRBJ1-2,TRBV4-2,CASSQSISGTGGSKGYGYTF
TRBJ1-5,TRBV7-2,CASSLLTGLDQPQHF
TRBJ2-2,TRBV9,CASSAAPGTQTGELFF
TRBJ1-1,TRBV28,CASSFVRGTEAFF
TRBJ1-5,TRBV20-1,CSARDRGQIYQPQHF
TRBJ2-2,TRBV20-1,CSASGREGLSGELFF
TRBJ2-7,TRBV19,CASRNQGAREQYF
TRBJ2-1,TRBV28,CASSLWKREAYNEQFF
TRBJ1-2,TRBV29-1,CSVEARIYGYTF
TRBJ2-1,TRBV7-8,CASSHKGTGFYNEQFF
TRBJ2-7,TRBV20-1,CSAGVGMDRGYGEQYF
TRBJ1-2,TRBV20-1,CSARGQGHYGYTF
TRBJ2-2,TRBV12-3/TRBV12-4,CASSLGYRGGDTGELFF
TRBJ2-2,TRBV14,CASSQDGLAENTGELFF
TRBJ2-1,TRBV12-3/TRBV12-4,CASGDGLAGIYNEQFF
TRBJ2-5,TRBV11-2,CASSHKGVPLETQYF
TRBJ2-1,TRBV12-3/TRBV12-4,CASTKQGADEQFF
TRBJ1-2,TRBV12-3/TRBV12-4,CASSFGQGHGYTF
TRBJ1-1,TRBV18,CASSPGQDGGEAFF
TRBJ2-4,TRBV4-3,CASNQELLLAKNIQYF
TRBJ1-5,TRBV29-1,CSVEGGSNQPQHF
TRBJ2-1,TRBV7-2,CASSPTGLALLREFF
TRBJ1-3,TRBV2,CASRQYFLGNTIYF
TRBJ1-6,TRBV4-2,CASSPLTDGSYNSPLHF
TRBJ2-1,TRBV27,CASRPPRAPNEQFF
TRBJ1-1,TRBV4-1,CASSRGTGGKNTEAFF
TRBJ2-5,TRBV11-2,CASSSIRTGVRETQYF
TRBJ1-4,TRBV12-3/TRBV12-4,CASSLGGAGTEKLFF
TRBJ2-1,TRBV29-1,CSVTLTVVVNNEQFF
TRBJ2-7,TRBV7-6,CASSLETPFYEQYF
TRBJ2-1,TRBV6-4,CASSAGPQYNEQFF